Presented here are 32 T cell receptor beta chains from one specimen sequenced in a study of cytomegalovirus exposure and HLA in healthy donors. In the PCR, 60 Vbeta and 13 Jbeta primers were used. The repertoire was sequenced with immunoSEQ multiplex PCR; TCRdb's copy has only in-frame clones and lacks some. The sample holds 270,000 or so clones; 86% are singletons and the top ten take roughly 4%. The material sequenced was PBMCs. The receptors originated from a middle-aged man in good health and CMV-seropositive.

The chain uses TRBV5-5 and TRBJ1-2; no clear D. Trimming pared 4 bases from V and 0 bases from J, leaving 16 bases between. There are 16 residues in the CDR3. Germline V gene sequence: CDR1 SGHKS, CDR2 YYEKEE (reference sequence). Here the CDR3 DNA reads TGTGCCAGCAGCGGCGGGCAGTACCTAGCTAACTATGGCTACACCTTC. It yields the protein CASSGGQYLANYGYTF.

The CDR3 loop is CATSHSGSLHEQYF. In DNA form, the CDR3 reads TGTGCCACCTCGCATAGCGGGAGTTTACACGAGCAGTACTTC. The chain recombines TRBV19 with TRBJ2-7; TRBD2 aligns across 9 bases. The V and J ends lost 10 bases and 5 bases, in that order; junction bases with no gene match: 12. There are 14 residues in the CDR3. Germline V gives CDR1 LNHDA, CDR2 SQIVND (reference sequence).

The J gene is TRBJ2-3, the V gene TRBV28; 10 nucleotides match TRBD2. In germline, CDR1 is MDHEN, CDR2 SYDVKM. J gave up 0 bases and V 3 bases, and 3 bases lay outside the gene matches. This CDR3 comprises 16 residues. This chain's CDR3 is CASSFLAGGSTDTQYF. The CDR3 bases are TGTGCCAGCAGTTTCTTAGCGGGAGGTAGCACAGATACGCAGTATTTT.

The CDR3 reads CASSSTGTGTTEAFF. CDR3 coding DNA: TGCGCCAGCAGCTCAACCGGGACAGGGACCACTGAAGCTTTCTTT. V and J are TRBV5-1 and TRBJ1-1; the match to TRBD1 covers 9 bases. Trimming removed 3 bases from V and 4 bases from J; junction bases left unmatched: 7. This CDR3 is built from 15 residues. CDR1 and CDR2 from the germline V gene are SGHRS and YFSETQ.

The chain is built from TRBV7-2 and TRBJ2-7; TRBD1 agrees at 7 bases. Germline lookup yields CDR1 SGHTA and CDR2 FQGNSA. J lost 2 bases, V lost 6 bases, and 10 bases had no gene match. The CDR3 extends over 15 amino acids. CDR3 nucleotides: TGTGCCAGCAGTTACCGACAGGGTCCCCCCTACGAGCAGTACTTC. Translated: CASSYRQGPPYEQYF.

The rearrangement links TRBV25-1 to TRBJ1-1, with 7 nucleotides matching TRBD1. The CDR3 loop spans 15 amino acids. Per germline, CDR1 MGHDK and CDR2 SYGVNS. J was trimmed by 1 base and V by 5 bases; bases with no gene match: 7. In DNA form, the CDR3 reads TGTGCCAGCAGTAGGACAGGTATAGAGAACACTGAAGCTTTCTTT. Amino acids: CASSRTGIENTEAFF.

This clone was seen only a few times. The V and J genes are TRBV10-2 and TRBJ1-5, with TRBD1 as a possible D gene (5 bases). Trimming took off 5 bases at V and 7 bases at J, with 12 bases between the two ends. The CDR3 length is 13 residues. In germline, CDR1 is WSHSY, CDR2 SAAADI. In DNA, the CDR3 is TGCGCCAGCAGTTTGACAGCCCGACAGCCCCAGCATTTT. Translated, it gives CASSLTARQPQHF.

The rearrangement uses TRBV6-1 and TRBJ2-7; a possible D gene is TRBD1 (6 bases). The CDR3 loop spans 14 amino acids. The germline CDR1 and CDR2 sequences are MNHNS and SASEGT. The V and J ends lost 11 bases and 3 bases respectively, with 20 bases between them. In nucleotides, the CDR3 is TGTGCCTCTAAAAAACAGGACAGTATCTACGAGCAGTACTTC. Translated, it gives CASKKQDSIYEQYF.

This chain uses TRBV29-1 with TRBJ1-2; 7 bases match TRBD1. The V segment lost 5 bases and the J segment 5 bases; nucleotides outside the gene matches: 8. The CDR3 length is 13 residues. The V gene's germline CDR1 is SQVTM and CDR2 ANQGSEA. Here the CDR3 reads CSVRGAGGYGYTF. The CDR3 nucleotides are TGCAGCGTTCGGGGCGCAGGGGGTTATGGCTACACCTTC.

The rearrangement links TRBV4-1 to TRBJ1-2, with TRBD1 matching 11 bases. V lost 4 bases, J lost 0 bases, and 1 base stayed unmatched. Per the germline V gene, CDR1 is MGHRA and CDR2 is YSYEKL. The CDR3 totals 15 residues. As DNA, the CDR3 is TGCGCCAGCAGCCCGGGACAGGGGGCTAACTATGGCTACACCTTC. This translates into CASSPGQGANYGYTF.

The chain is built from TRBV28 and TRBJ2-3; TRBD2 aligns across 10 bases. Losses at the gene ends were 5 bases for V and 5 bases for J; bases not matched to a gene: 7. The CDR3 spans 15 residues. Germline CDR1 and CDR2: MDHEN and SYDVKM. CDR3 coding DNA: TGTGCCAGCAGTGATAGCGGGAGGTTAGAAGATACGCAGTATTTT. Protein sequence: CASSDSGRLEDTQYF.

This clone was detected a few times. The gene calls are TRBV15 and TRBJ2-7, with D uncertain. CDR1 is LNHNV and CDR2 is YYDKDF in the germline V gene (reference sequence). The CDR3 has 14 amino acids. The V and J ends lost 0 bases and 6 bases respectively, with 12 bases between them. This chain's CDR3 is CATSRDRSLGEQYF. The CDR3 DNA sequence: TGTGCCACCAGCAGAGATCGGTCCCTCGGCGAGCAGTACTTC.

This clone was picked up one time. This same CDR3 is encoded by further DNA sequences in the sample. This chain connects TRBV6-5 to TRBJ1-2, with unresolved D. In germline, CDR1 is MNHEY, CDR2 SVGAGI. Trimming cost V 8 bases and J 0 bases, with 10 bases left between them. This CDR3 is built from 13 residues. The CDR3: CASRGVANYGYTF. The CDR3 nucleotides are TGTGCCAGCCGCGGGGTAGCTAACTATGGCTACACCTTC.

The V gene is TRBV18, the J gene TRBJ2-5; 12 bases match TRBD2. Germline V gene data show CDR1 as KGHSH and CDR2 as LQKENI. This CDR3 spans 16 amino acids. After removal of 5 bases from V and 4 bases from J, the junction contained 8 bases not matched to a gene. The CDR3 region is CASSYRTSGIIETQYF. The CDR3 nucleotides read TGTGCCAGCTCATATCGGACTAGCGGGATTATAGAGACCCAGTACTTC. The variable domain in full, completed from reference TRBV18 and TRBJ2-5, reads NAGVMQNPRHLVRRRGQEARLRCSPMKGHSHVYWYRQLPEEGLKFMVYLQKENIIDESGMPKERFSAEFPKEGPSILRIQQVVRGDSAAYFCASSYRTSGIIETQYFGPGTRLLVL.

V is TRBV19 and J is TRBJ2-7; D unresolved. V lost 4 bases and J lost 3, with 16 bases in between. The V gene's germline CDR1 is LNHDA and CDR2 SQIVND (reference sequence). This CDR3 comprises 15 residues. Written as DNA, the CDR3 is TGTGCCAGTAGTAACTCCGGAGACCCTAACTACGAGCAGTACTTC. Residues: CASSNSGDPNYEQYF.

This chain links TRBV7-9 with TRBJ2-3, with 8 bases matching TRBD2. V was clipped by 1 base and J by 2 bases; unmatched bases: 11. CDR1 is SEHNR, CDR2 FQNEAQ, per germline (reference sequence). The CDR3 spans 18 residues. Here the CDR3 reads CASSLVLGAGVYTDTQYF. The CDR3 DNA is TGTGCCAGCAGCTTAGTATTGGGAGCGGGAGTTTACACAGATACGCAGTATTTT.

The rearrangement uses TRBV5-1 and TRBJ2-2; 9 bases map to TRBD1. The trim removed 2 bases at V and 7 bases at J, leaving 6 bases unmatched. The CDR3 sequence is 15 residues long. The germline gives CDR1 SGHRS, CDR2 YFSETQ. As DNA, the CDR3 is TGCGCCAGCAGCTTCCGACAGGGGGGTATCGGGGAGCTGTTTTTT. As protein: CASSFRQGGIGELFF.

The chain couples TRBV29-1 to TRBJ2-2; TRBD1 agrees at 7 bases. The germline CDR1 and CDR2 sequences are SQVTM and ANQGSEA. J was trimmed by 8 bases and V by 0 bases; bases with no gene match: 12. The CDR3 length is 16 residues. Here the CDR3 DNA reads TGCAGCGTTGAAGATGACGACAGGGCTCTTCGGGGGGAGCTGTTTTTT. It encodes CSVEDDDRALRGELFF.

The chain carries TRBV19 and TRBJ2-7; the match to TRBD1 covers 7 bases. The junction had 6 bases not matched to a gene; V was cut back by 4 bases and J by 3 bases. The V gene's germline CDR1 is LNHDA and CDR2 SQIVND (reference sequence). The length of the CDR3 is 14 residues. This chain's CDR3 is CASSTTGKGYEQYF. In DNA, the CDR3 is TGTGCCAGTAGTACGACAGGGAAAGGCTACGAGCAGTACTTC.

V is TRBV19 and J is TRBJ2-5; 12 nucleotides agree with TRBD2. This CDR3 is built from 17 residues. Germline values: CDR1 LNHDA, CDR2 SQIVND (reference sequence). V lost 6 bases, J lost 5 bases, and 13 bases stayed unmatched. CDR3 nucleotide sequence: TGTGCCAGTAGGAAAGGACTAGCGGGAAGATTCGGGGAGACCCAGTACTTC. Protein sequence: CASRKGLAGRFGETQYF.

V usage is TRBV2 and J usage is TRBJ2-1; TRBD2 matches at 13 bases. The V gene end was trimmed by 4 bases and the J gene end by 8 bases; junction bases not matched to a gene: 5. This CDR3 is 15 amino acids long. Germline CDR1 SNHLY, CDR2 FYNNEI. The CDR3 nucleotides read TGTGCCAGCAGTGGCGGGACTAGCGGGAATCATGAGCAGTTCTTC. It is translated as CASSGGTSGNHEQFF. Looking up the rest from reference TRBV2 and TRBJ2-1 gives the full variable domain: EPEVTQTPSHQVTQMGQEVILRCVPISNHLYFYWYRQILGQKVEFLVSFYNNEISEKSEIFDDQFSVERPDGSNFTLKIRSTKLEDSAMYFCASSGGTSGNHEQFFGPGTRLTVL.

The rearrangement joins TRBV7-6 to TRBJ2-5, with 7 bases fitting TRBD1. The end of the DNA fits TRBJ2-7 better, so the J call may be wrong. This CDR3 spans 12 amino acids. The germline CDR1 and CDR2 sequences are SGHVS and FNYEAQ. The CDR3 here is CASSAGQDEQYF. DNA for the CDR3: TGTGCCAGCAGCGCAGGACAGGACGAGCAGTACTTC.

V and J are TRBV13 and TRBJ2-7, with TRBD1 identical over 7 bases. This CDR3 has 14 amino acids. The trim removed 0 bases at V and 8 bases at J, leaving 7 bases unmatched. Germline CDR1 and CDR2: PRHDT and FYEKMQ (reference sequence). This CDR3 is CASSLGLGQDKQYF. CDR3 sequence (DNA): TGTGCCAGCAGCTTAGGCCTTGGACAGGACAAGCAGTACTTC.

The chain links TRBV28 to TRBJ1-1; TRBD1 agrees at 9 bases. Trimming at V came to 5 bases and at J to 4 bases, leaving 8 bases not matched to a gene. The CDR3 has 15 residues. The germline V gene has CDR1 MDHEN and CDR2 SYDVKM. The CDR3 nucleotides read TGTGCCAGCAGTCTTGCGGGACAGGGTACCACTGAAGCTTTCTTT. It yields the protein CASSLAGQGTTEAFF.

The chain has TRBV6-5 and TRBJ2-5, with 9 bases fitting TRBD1. The J call may be in error: the DNA end matches TRBJ2-7 better. CDR3 length: 14 residues. Germline values: CDR1 MNHEY, CDR2 SVGAGI. DNA for the CDR3: TGTGCCAGCAGTTACGGGACAGGGATGGGCGAGCAGTACTTC. This codes for CASSYGTGMGEQYF.

V is TRBV19 and J is TRBJ2-3; the match to TRBD2 covers 7 bases. The CDR3 runs to 13 residues. Trimming removed 10 bases from V and 4 bases from J; junction bases left unmatched: 8. The germline V gene encodes CDR1 LNHDA and CDR2 SQIVND (reference sequence). The CDR3 sequence: CATSGTSPDTQYF. Here the CDR3 DNA reads TGTGCCACGAGCGGGACGTCCCCAGATACGCAGTATTTT. The full variable domain, its missing parts supplied by reference TRBV19 and TRBJ2-3, is DGGITQSPKYLFRKEGQNVTLSCEQNLNHDAMYWYRQDPGQGLRLIYYSQIVNDFQKGDIAEGYSVSREKKESFPLTVTSAQKNPTAFYLCATSGTSPDTQYFGPGTRLTVL.

This clone was recorded only once. The rearrangement links TRBV19 to TRBJ2-5, with D tentatively TRBD1 (5 bases). Germline CDR1 reads LNHDA; CDR2 reads SQIVND (reference sequence). The CDR3 has 16 amino acids. With 3 bases removed from V and 4 bases from J, the gap between germline ends came to 18 bases. The CDR3 spells CASSMGSGPRRETQYF. CDR3 nucleotides: TGTGCCAGTAGTATGGGGTCAGGGCCGCGGCGAGAGACCCAGTACTTC.

The rearrangement uses TRBV7-6 and TRBJ2-7; 11 bases agree with TRBD1. V dropped 0 bases and J dropped 4; count of bases not matched to a gene: 8. This CDR3 has 17 amino acids. CDR1 SGHVS and CDR2 FNYEAQ come from the germline V gene. The CDR3: CASSLALGQGAVYEQYF. The CDR3 region has the DNA TGTGCCAGCAGCTTAGCCCTTGGACAGGGGGCAGTATACGAGCAGTACTTC.

The chain couples TRBV4-1 to TRBJ2-7; D may be TRBD2 (5 bases). The germline V and J ends were trimmed by 1 base and 4 bases, with 11 bases remaining between them. Germline loops: CDR1 MGHRA, CDR2 YSYEKL. The CDR3 has 14 amino acids. CDR3 loop: CASSQVRTSYEQYF. The CDR3 nucleotides are TGCGCCAGCAGCCAAGTAAGAACTAGTTACGAGCAGTACTTC.

This chain links TRBV30 with TRBJ2-7; D possibly corresponds to TRBD1 (6 bases). The V gene lost 1 base and the J gene lost 4 bases, with 11 bases spanning the gap. The CDR3 has 13 amino acids. Germline CDR1 is GTSNPN and CDR2 is SVGIG (reference sequence). CDR3 in amino acids: CAWSGQVPYEQYF. CDR3 bases: TGTGCCTGGAGTGGACAGGTACCATACGAGCAGTACTTC. The whole variable domain, filled in from reference TRBV30 and TRBJ2-7, reads SQTIHQWPATLVQPVGSPLSLECTVEGTSNPNLYWYRQAAGRGLQLLFYSVGIGQISSEVPQNLSASRPQDRQFILSSKKLLLSDSGFYLCAWSGQVPYEQYFGPGTRLTVT.

In nucleotides, the CDR3 is TGCGCCAGCAGTGATACACTAGCGGGAGGCTACAATGAGCAGTTCTTC. This translates into CASSDTLAGGYNEQFF. The V gene is TRBV10-1, the J gene TRBJ2-1, with TRBD2 identical over 12 bases. This CDR3 contains 16 residues. Germline V gene lookup returns CDR1 WNHNN and CDR2 SYGVQD (reference sequence). V dropped 3 bases and J dropped 3; count of bases not matched to a gene: 3.

The chain is built from TRBV5-1 and TRBJ2-7; possibly TRBD2 for D (6 bases). With 3 bases removed from V and 3 bases from J, the gap between germline ends came to 13 bases. The CDR3 is 14 amino acids. Germline V gene lookup returns CDR1 SGHRS and CDR2 YFSETQ. CDR3 bases: TGCGCCAGCAGCTGGGAAGGCGGGATCTACGAGCAGTACTTC. Its protein product is CASSWEGGIYEQYF. Based on the CDR3 plus reference TRBV5-1 and TRBJ2-7, the full variable domain is KAGVTQTPRYLIKTRGQQVTLSCSPISGHRSVSWYQQTPGQGLQFLFEYFSETQRNKGNFPGRFSGRQFSNSRSEMNVSTLELGDSALYLCASSWEGGIYEQYFGPGTRLTVT.